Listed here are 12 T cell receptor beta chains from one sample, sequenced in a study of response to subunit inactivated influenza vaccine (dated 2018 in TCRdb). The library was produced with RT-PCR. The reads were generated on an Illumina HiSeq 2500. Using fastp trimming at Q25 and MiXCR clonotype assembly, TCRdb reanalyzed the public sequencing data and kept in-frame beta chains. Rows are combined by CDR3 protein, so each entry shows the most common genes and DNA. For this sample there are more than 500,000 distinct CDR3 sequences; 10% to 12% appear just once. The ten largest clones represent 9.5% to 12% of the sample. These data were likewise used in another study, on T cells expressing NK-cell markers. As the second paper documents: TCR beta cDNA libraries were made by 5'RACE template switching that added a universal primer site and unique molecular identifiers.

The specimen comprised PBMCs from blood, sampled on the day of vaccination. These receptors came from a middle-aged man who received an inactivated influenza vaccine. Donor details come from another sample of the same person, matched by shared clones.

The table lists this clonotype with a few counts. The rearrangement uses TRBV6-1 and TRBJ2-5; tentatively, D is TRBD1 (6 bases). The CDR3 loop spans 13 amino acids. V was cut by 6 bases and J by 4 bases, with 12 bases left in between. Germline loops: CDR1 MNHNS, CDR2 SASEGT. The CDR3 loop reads CASRDSGSETQYF. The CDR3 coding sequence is TGTGCCAGCAGGGACAGTGGCTCAGAGACCCAGTACTTC.

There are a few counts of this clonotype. The CDR3 bases are TGTGCCAGCAGCTTTTTACTAGACAATACGCAGTATTTT. Its protein product is CASSFLLDNTQYF. The V call is TRBV7-2, the J call TRBJ2-3; D is perhaps TRBD2 (5 bases). The CDR3 is 13 residues long. The germline V gene has CDR1 SGHTA and CDR2 FQGNSA. V lost 3 bases, J lost 7 bases, and 11 bases lay in between.

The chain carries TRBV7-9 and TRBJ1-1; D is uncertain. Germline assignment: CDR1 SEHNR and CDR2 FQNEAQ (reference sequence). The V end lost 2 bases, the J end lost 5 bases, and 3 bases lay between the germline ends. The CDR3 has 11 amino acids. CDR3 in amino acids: CASSLFTEAFF. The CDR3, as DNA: TGTGCCAGCAGCTTATTTACTGAAGCTTTCTTT. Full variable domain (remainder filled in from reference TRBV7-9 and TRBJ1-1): DTGVSQNPRHKITKRGQNVTFRCDPISEHNRLYWYRQTLGQGPEFLTYFQNEAQLEKSRLLSDRFSAERPKGSFSTLEIQRTEQGDSAMYLCASSLFTEAFFGQGTRLTVV.

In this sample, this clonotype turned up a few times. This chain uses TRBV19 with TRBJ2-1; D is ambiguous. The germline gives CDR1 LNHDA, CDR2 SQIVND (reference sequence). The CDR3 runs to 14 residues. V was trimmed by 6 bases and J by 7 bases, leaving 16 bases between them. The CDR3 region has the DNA TGTGCCAGTAGCCGCACTGACGTGGGGAATGAGCAGTTCTTC. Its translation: CASSRTDVGNEQFF.

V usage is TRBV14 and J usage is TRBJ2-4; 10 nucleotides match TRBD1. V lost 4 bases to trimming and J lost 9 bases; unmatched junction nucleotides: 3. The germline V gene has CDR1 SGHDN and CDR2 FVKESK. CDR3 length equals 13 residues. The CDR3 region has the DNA TGTGCCAGCAGCCTTTGGGACAGGGGCATTCAGTACTTC. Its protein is CASSLWDRGIQYF.

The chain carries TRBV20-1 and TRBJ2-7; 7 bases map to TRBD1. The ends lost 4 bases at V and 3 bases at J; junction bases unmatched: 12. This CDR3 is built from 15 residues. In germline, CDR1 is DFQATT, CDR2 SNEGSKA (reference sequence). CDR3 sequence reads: CSAIDGQVTFYEQYF. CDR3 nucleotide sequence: TGCAGTGCTATAGATGGACAGGTAACTTTCTACGAGCAGTACTTC.

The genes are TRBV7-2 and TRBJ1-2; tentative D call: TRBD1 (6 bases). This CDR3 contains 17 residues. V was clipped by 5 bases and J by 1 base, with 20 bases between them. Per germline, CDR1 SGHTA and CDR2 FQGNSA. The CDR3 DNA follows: TGTGCCAGCAGCCCTGGGGGGGCAGTCAGAGTTAACTATGGCTACACCTTC. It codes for CASSPGGAVRVNYGYTF.

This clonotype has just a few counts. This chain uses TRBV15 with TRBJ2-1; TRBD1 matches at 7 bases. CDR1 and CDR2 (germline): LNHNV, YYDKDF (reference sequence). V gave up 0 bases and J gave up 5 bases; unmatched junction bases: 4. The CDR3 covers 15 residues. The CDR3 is CATSRDLGQHNEQFF. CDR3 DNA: TGTGCCACCAGCAGAGATCTGGGACAGCACAATGAGCAGTTCTTC.

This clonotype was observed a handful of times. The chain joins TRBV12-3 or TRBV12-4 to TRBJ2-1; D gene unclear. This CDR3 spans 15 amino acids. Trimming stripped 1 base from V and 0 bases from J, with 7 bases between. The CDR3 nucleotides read TGTGCCAGCAGTTTAGGGGCGGTCTCCTACAATGAGCAGTTCTTC. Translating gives CASSLGAVSYNEQFF.

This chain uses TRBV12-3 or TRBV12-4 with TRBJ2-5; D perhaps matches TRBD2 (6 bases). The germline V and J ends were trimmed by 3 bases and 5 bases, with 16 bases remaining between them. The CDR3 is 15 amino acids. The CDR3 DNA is TGTGCCAGCAGTTTCTCAATGTCTAGCGCTGAGACCCAGTACTTC. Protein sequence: CASSFSMSSAETQYF.

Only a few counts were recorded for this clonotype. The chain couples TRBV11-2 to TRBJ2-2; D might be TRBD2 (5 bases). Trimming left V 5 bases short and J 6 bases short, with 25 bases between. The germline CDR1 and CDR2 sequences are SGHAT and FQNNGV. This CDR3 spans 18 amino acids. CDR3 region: CASSRLSGRAGIAGELFF. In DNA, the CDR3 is TGTGCCAGCAGCCGCCTCTCCGGGCGGGCCGGAATTGCCGGGGAGCTGTTTTTT.

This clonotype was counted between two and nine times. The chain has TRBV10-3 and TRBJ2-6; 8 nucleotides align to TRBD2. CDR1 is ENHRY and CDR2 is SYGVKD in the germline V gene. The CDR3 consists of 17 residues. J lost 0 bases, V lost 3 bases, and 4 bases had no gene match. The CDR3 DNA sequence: TGTGCCATCAGTGACCCGGGACTAGTCTCTGGGGCCAACGTCCTGACTTTC. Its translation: CAISDPGLVSGANVLTF.